The 20 T cell receptor beta chains below all came from one sample that was sequenced in a study of PD-1 blockade in classical Hodgkin lymphoma. TCRdb's table, derived via immunoSEQ multiplex PCR, lists solely in-frame clones and lacks some. The profile covers about 97,000 clones, with 65% to 85% appearing a single time and 9% to 15% taken by the ten largest. Every patient had relapsed following autologous stem cell transplantation, and cohorts differed in brentuximab vedotin exposure. Sample: peripheral blood mononuclear cells (PBMCs), taken at baseline. The receptors were sampled from a human donor with classical Hodgkin lymphoma.

This chain joins TRBV10-1 and TRBJ2-7, with D maybe TRBD1 (5 bases). Germline V gene lookup returns CDR1 WNHNN and CDR2 SYGVQD (reference sequence). The CDR3 has 11 amino acids. Trimming shortened V by 11 bases and J by 11 bases, and 19 bases separated the two germline ends. The CDR3 nucleotides are TGCGCCGTCCCACAGGAAGGAGTGGAGTACTTC. It codes for CAVPQEGVEYF.

The V call is TRBV29-1, the J call TRBJ2-5; no clear D. V dropped 4 bases and J dropped 1 base, with 13 bases sitting between them. The CDR3 has 14 residues. Germline assignment: CDR1 SQVTM and CDR2 ANQGSEA. The DNA of the CDR3 is TGCAGCGTTGGCCCCCGGGTGGGCCAAGAGACCCAGTACTTC. This sequence encodes CSVGPRVGQETQYF.

The rearrangement uses TRBV7-9 and TRBJ2-5; the match to TRBD1 covers 8 bases. Unmatched junction bases numbered 4, after V lost 6 bases and J lost 4 bases. Per germline, CDR1 SEHNR and CDR2 FQNEAQ (reference sequence). This CDR3 spans 13 amino acids. The CDR3 DNA sequence: TGTGCCAGCAGATCCAGGGGGCCAGAGACCCAGTACTTC. Its protein is CASRSRGPETQYF.

The chain links TRBV4-3 to TRBJ1-4; D call uncertain. The V end was cut by 0 bases, the J end by 14 bases, with 13 bases between. Looked up from germline, CDR1 is LGHNA and CDR2 is YSLEER. The CDR3 loop spans 13 amino acids. This CDR3 is CASSQDRNSLLFF. CDR3 coding DNA: TGCGCCAGCAGCCAAGATCGAAACAGCCTTCTGTTTTTT.

The CDR3 sequence: CASSLGSLAEETQYF. Written as DNA, the CDR3 is TGTGCCAGCAGCTTAGGGAGCCTAGCAGAAGAGACCCAGTACTTC. The rearrangement uses TRBV11-3 and TRBJ2-5, with TRBD2 as a possible D gene (5 bases). From germline, CDR1 is SGHNT and CDR2 YENEEA. Trimming cost V 1 base and J 3 bases, with 12 bases left between them. There are 15 residues in the CDR3.

V is TRBV9 and J is TRBJ2-2; 9 bases fit TRBD2. The CDR3 totals 16 residues. Looked up from germline, CDR1 is SGDLS and CDR2 is YYNGEE. V dropped 0 bases and J dropped 4; count of bases not matched to a gene: 4. CDR3 bases: TGTGCCAGCAGCGTAGGGTTAGCGGGAGTCACCGGGGAGCTGTTTTTT. This codes for CASSVGLAGVTGELFF. Combining the CDR3 with reference TRBV9 and TRBJ2-2 gives the whole variable domain DSGVTQTPKHLITATGQRVTLRCSPRSGDLSVYWYQQSLDQGLQFLIQYYNGEERAKGNILERFSAQQFPDLHSELNLSSLELGDSALYFCASSVGLAGVTGELFFGEGSRLTVL.

The chain carries TRBV4-3 and TRBJ2-4, with a possible D match to TRBD1 (6 bases). Trimming shortened V by 1 base and J by 7 bases, and 14 bases separated the two germline ends. Germline V CDR1 and CDR2: LGHNA, YSLEER. This CDR3 comprises 15 residues. Here the CDR3 DNA reads TGCGCCAGCAGCCAAGTAACAGGGCTGGTGAACATTCAGTACTTC. Translation: CASSQVTGLVNIQYF.

The rearrangement links TRBV11-2 to TRBJ2-3; 10 bases align to TRBD2. Trimming at V came to 1 base and at J to 7 bases, leaving 5 bases not matched to a gene. The CDR3 is 15 residues long. Looked up from germline, CDR1 is SGHAT and CDR2 is FQNNGV. In DNA, the CDR3 is TGTGCCAGCAGCTTAGCAGCGGGAGGGCCCAATACGCAGTATTTT. Its protein product is CASSLAAGGPNTQYF.

Only a few counts were recorded for this clone. The V gene is TRBV4-2, the J gene TRBJ2-3; D is perhaps TRBD2 (6 bases). V lost 1 base to trimming and J lost 6 bases, with 14 bases between them. Germline V gives CDR1 LGHNA, CDR2 YNFKEQ. This CDR3 is 15 amino acids long. CDR3 sequence reads: CASSQVSGEEDTQYF. The CDR3 DNA is TGTGCCAGCAGCCAAGTGTCGGGAGAGGAGGATACGCAGTATTTT.

J is TRBJ2-3 and V is TRBV6-1; a weak D match, TRBD2 (6 bases). Looked up from germline, CDR1 is MNHNS and CDR2 is SASEGT. The ends were cut back, 5 bases at V and 2 bases at J, with 14 bases in the middle. CDR3 size: 15 residues. CDR3 sequence reads: CASSTGTLHTDTQYF. Here the CDR3 DNA reads TGTGCCAGCAGTACCGGGACTCTCCACACAGATACGCAGTATTTT.

This clone was seen a handful of times. This chain links TRBV28 with TRBJ1-2, with TRBD1 as a possible D gene (6 bases). V shed 2 bases and J shed 4 bases, with 14 bases lying between them. The CDR3 runs to 15 residues. Germline CDR1 MDHEN, CDR2 SYDVKM. In DNA, the CDR3 is TGTGCCAGCAGTTTAGGTACAGGGTACTCCTATGGCTACACCTTC. Protein: CASSLGTGYSYGYTF.

Only a few counts were recorded for this clone. This chain uses TRBV15 with TRBJ2-7; D is unclear. V lost 8 bases and J lost 1, with 9 bases in between. Germline V gene data show CDR1 as LNHNV and CDR2 as YYDKDF (reference sequence). CDR3 size: 12 residues. CDR3 in DNA: TGTGCCACCGGGAAGCAGTCCTACGAGCAGTACTTC. Translation gives CATGKQSYEQYF.

CDR3 DNA sequence: TGTGCCAGCAGGGGGACCTACGAGCAGTACTTC. Its protein is CASRGTYEQYF. V and J are TRBV6-1 and TRBJ2-7; no reliable D call. This CDR3 is 11 amino acids long. V was pared by 6 bases and J by 2 bases, with 5 bases between. The V gene's germline CDR1 is MNHNS and CDR2 SASEGT.

The sample holds a few counts of this clone. The rearrangement uses TRBV6-5 and TRBJ1-2, with D unresolved. Trimming took off 7 bases at V and 2 bases at J, with 8 bases between the two ends. This CDR3 region has 12 residues. Germline V CDR1 and CDR2: MNHEY, SVGAGI. The chain's CDR3 is CASTSINYGYTF. CDR3 DNA: TGTGCCAGCACCTCGATAAACTATGGCTACACCTTC.

The rearrangement joins TRBV9 to TRBJ1-1, with D tentatively TRBD1 (6 bases). The germline V gene has CDR1 SGDLS and CDR2 YYNGEE. The CDR3 totals 14 residues. V lost 3 bases and J 6 bases, leaving 15 bases between the germline ends. The CDR3 DNA follows: TGTGCCAGCAGCGAGAGGCCGGGGGGGCCTGAAGCTTTCTTT. Translating gives CASSERPGGPEAFF.

The chain recombines TRBV7-3 with TRBJ2-1, with D perhaps matching TRBD2 (6 bases). The CDR3 totals 15 residues. The V gene lost 5 bases and the J gene lost 0 bases, with 11 bases spanning the gap. CDR1 SGHTA and CDR2 FQGTGA come from the germline V gene. Here the CDR3 DNA reads TGTGCCAGCAGCCCGGAGGGAAGCTCCTACAATGAGCAGTTCTTC. Translation gives CASSPEGSSYNEQFF.

V gene TRBV9 combines with J gene TRBJ2-1; 8 nucleotides align to TRBD2. CDR1 and CDR2 from the germline V gene are SGDLS and YYNGEE. The CDR3 totals 15 residues. Unmatched junction bases numbered 11, after V lost 3 bases and J lost 9 bases. The CDR3 region is CASSAPGGRGGEQFF. DNA of the CDR3: TGTGCCAGCAGCGCCCCGGGAGGGCGGGGAGGTGAGCAGTTCTTC.

The chain uses TRBV5-5 and TRBJ2-3, with a tentative D call TRBD2 (5 bases). Trimming left V 1 base short and J 1 base short, with 13 bases between. Germline values: CDR1 SGHKS, CDR2 YYEKEE (reference sequence). The CDR3 runs to 16 residues. The CDR3 region has the DNA TGTGCCAGCAGCTTGCTGGCATTGCGGGGCACAGATACGCAGTATTTT. Its protein is CASSLLALRGTDTQYF.

The gene calls are TRBV15 and TRBJ1-5, with no clear D. CDR1 is LNHNV and CDR2 is YYDKDF in the germline V gene (reference sequence). This CDR3 comprises 13 residues. The V end lost 0 bases, the J end lost 9 bases, and 9 bases lay between the germline ends. This CDR3 reads CATSRDGERPQHF. The CDR3 coding sequence is TGTGCCACCAGCAGAGATGGGGAAAGGCCCCAGCATTTT.

The count of this clone is one. CDR3 sequence reads: CASSDPGLGTEAFF. Here the CDR3 DNA reads TGTGCCAGCAGTGACCCGGGCTTAGGCACTGAAGCTTTCTTT. V usage is TRBV6-4 and J usage is TRBJ1-1; D call uncertain. The CDR3 has 14 residues. The germline gives CDR1 MRHNA, CDR2 SNTAGT. The V gene lost 2 bases and the J gene lost 4 bases, with 11 bases spanning the gap.